Sequencing of this T cell receptor beta chain was carried out in a study of T cell responses to AZD1222 COVID-19 vaccine. The germline V gene encodes CDR1 MNHEY and CDR2 SMNVEV (reference sequence). The CDR3 is 16 amino acids. J gave up 4 bases and V 3 bases, and 4 bases lay outside the gene matches. Concerning this clone: Its antigen remains unidentified.

Sequencing was performed with immunoSEQ multiplex PCR; in TCRdb, only in-frame clones are kept and a portion is missing. The table records 160,000 or so clones, over 80% of them present only once. The analysis combined second doses at about 4 or about 12 weeks. Findings and caveats of the study: Donors were mostly white British, more females; clonal diversity possibly underestimated. Vaccination with two AZD1222 doses was followed by a rise in Spike-specific TCR breadth and depth.

This clonotype was obtained from an adult who received the AZD1222 COVID-19 vaccine. The sample consisted of peripheral blood, taken 28 days after the second AZD1222 dose. J is TRBJ1-4 and V is TRBV27; 11 bases agree with TRBD1. The CDR3 loop is CASSLDRGLSNEKLFF. The CDR3 DNA sequence: TGTGCCAGCAGTTTGGACAGGGGGCTTAGTAATGAAAAACTGTTTTTT.